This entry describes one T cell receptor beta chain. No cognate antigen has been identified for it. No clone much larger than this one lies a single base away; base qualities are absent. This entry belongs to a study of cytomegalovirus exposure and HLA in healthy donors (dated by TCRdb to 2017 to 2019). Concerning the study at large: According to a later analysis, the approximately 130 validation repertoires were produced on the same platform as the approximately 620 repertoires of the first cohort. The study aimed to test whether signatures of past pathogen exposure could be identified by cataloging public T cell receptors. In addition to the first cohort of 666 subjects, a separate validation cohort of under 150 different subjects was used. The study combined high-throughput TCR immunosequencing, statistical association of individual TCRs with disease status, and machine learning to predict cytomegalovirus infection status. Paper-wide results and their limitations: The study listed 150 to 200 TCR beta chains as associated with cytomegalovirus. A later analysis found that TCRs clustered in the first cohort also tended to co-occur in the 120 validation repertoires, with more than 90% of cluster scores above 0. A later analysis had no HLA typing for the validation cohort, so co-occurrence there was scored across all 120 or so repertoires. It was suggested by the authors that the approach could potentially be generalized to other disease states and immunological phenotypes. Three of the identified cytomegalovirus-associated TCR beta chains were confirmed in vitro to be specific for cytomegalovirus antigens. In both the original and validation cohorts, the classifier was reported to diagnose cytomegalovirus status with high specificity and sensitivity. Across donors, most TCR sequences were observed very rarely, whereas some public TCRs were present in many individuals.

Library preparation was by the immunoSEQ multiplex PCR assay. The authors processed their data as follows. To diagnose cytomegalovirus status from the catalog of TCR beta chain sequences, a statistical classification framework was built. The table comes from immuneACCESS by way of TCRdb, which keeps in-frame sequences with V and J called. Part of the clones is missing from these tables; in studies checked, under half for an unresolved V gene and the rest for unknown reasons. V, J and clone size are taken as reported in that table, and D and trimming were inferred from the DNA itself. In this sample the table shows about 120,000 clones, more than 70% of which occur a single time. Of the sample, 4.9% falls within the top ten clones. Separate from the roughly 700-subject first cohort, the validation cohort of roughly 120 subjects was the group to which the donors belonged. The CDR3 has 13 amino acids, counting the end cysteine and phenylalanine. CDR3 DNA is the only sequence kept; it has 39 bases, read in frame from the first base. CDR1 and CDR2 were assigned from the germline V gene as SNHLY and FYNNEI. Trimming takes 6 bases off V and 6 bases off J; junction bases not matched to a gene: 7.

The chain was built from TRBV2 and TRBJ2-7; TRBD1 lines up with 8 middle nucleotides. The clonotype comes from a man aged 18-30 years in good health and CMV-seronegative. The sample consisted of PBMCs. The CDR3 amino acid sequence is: CASSRQGPAEQYF. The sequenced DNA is TGTGCCAGCAGCCGACAGGGGCCGGCCGAGCAGTACTTC.